This T cell receptor beta chain appears in the sequencing data of a study of T cell responses to AZD1222 COVID-19 vaccine. General observations from the study: Spike-specific TCR breadth and depth rose after two AZD1222 doses.

Comment on this clone: Its antigen is unidentified.

Germline CDR1 is LNHDA and CDR2 is SQIVND (reference sequence). Trimming left V 1 base short and J 3 bases short, with 15 bases between. The CDR3 has 16 residues. The protocol was immunoSEQ multiplex PCR, while the TCRdb copy is restricted to in-frame clones and leaves out a portion. Of about 110,000 clones in the sample, about 95% are singletons; the top ten hold 2.5% to 3%. The gene calls are TRBV19 and TRBJ1-2; D gene unclear. The receptor was isolated from an adult who received the AZD1222 COVID-19 vaccine. Specimen: peripheral blood, collected 28 days after the second AZD1222 dose. CDR3 bases: TGTGCCAGTAGTATAGGTGATGGCTCATACTACTATGGCTACACCTTC. Translation: CASSIGDGSYYYGYTF.